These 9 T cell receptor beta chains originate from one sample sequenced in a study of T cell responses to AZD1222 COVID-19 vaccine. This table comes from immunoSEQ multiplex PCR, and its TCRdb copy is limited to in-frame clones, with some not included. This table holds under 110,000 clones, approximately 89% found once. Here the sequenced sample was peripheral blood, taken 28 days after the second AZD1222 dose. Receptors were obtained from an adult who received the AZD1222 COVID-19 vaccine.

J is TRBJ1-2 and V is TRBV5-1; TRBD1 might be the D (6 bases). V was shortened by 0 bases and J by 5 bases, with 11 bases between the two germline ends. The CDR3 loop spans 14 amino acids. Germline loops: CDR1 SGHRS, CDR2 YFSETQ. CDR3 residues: CASSLESGEYGYTF. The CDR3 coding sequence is TGCGCCAGCAGCTTGGAATCAGGGGAATATGGCTACACCTTC.

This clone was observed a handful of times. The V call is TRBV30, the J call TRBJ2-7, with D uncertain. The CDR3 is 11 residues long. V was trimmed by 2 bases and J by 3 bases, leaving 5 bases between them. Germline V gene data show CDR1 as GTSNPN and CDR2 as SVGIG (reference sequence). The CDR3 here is CAWSNNYEQYF. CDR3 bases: TGTGCCTGGAGTAATAACTACGAGCAGTACTTC.

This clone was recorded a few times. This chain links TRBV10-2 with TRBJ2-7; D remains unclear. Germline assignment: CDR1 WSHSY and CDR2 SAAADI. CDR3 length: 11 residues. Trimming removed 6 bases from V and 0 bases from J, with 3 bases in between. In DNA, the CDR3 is TGCGCCAGCAGCGCCTCCTACGAGCAGTACTTC. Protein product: CASSASYEQYF.

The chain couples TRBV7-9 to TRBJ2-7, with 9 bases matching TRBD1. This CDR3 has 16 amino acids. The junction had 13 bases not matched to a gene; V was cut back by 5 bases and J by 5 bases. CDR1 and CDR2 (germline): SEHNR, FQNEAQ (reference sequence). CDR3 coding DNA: TGTGCCAGCAGCCCCTGGACCGGGACAGGGATCAACGAGCAGTACTTC. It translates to CASSPWTGTGINEQYF.

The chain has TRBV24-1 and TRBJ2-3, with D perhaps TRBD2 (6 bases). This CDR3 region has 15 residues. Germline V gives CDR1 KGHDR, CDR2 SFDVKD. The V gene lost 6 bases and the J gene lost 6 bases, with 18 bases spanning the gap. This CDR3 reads CATSSPAGAGDTQYF. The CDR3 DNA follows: TGTGCCACCAGTTCACCCGCTGGGGCGGGGGATACGCAGTATTTT.

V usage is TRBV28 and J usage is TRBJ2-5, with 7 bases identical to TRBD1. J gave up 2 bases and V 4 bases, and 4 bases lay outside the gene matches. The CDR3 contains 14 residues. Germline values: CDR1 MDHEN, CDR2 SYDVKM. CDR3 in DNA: TGTGCCAGCAGTTCCCCGGGACAGCAAGAGACCCAGTACTTC. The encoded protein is CASSSPGQQETQYF.

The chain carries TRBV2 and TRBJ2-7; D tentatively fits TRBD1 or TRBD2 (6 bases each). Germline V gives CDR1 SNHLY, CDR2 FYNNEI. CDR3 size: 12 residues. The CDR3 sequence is CAGHSGAGEQYF. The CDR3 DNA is TGTGCGGGCCATTCGGGGGCCGGCGAGCAGTACTTC.

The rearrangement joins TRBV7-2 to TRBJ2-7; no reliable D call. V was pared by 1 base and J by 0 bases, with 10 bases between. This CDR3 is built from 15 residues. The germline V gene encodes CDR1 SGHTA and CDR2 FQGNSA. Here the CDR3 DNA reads TGTGCCAGCAGCTTAGGGGCGGTTAGCTCCTACGAGCAGTACTTC. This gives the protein CASSLGAVSSYEQYF.

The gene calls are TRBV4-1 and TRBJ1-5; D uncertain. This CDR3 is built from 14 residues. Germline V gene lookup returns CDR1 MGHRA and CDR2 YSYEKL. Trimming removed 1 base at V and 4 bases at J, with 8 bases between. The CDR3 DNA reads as TGCGCCAGCAGCCAAGGTATGGGAAATCAGCCCCAGCATTTT. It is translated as CASSQGMGNQPQHF.